The rows below give T cell receptor beta chains drawn from one sample of a study of regulatory dendritic cells for organ transplantation. These receptors have no identified antigens. TCRdb keeps only in-frame clones here, not all; method: immunoSEQ multiplex PCR. Of roughly 23,000 clones in the sample, around 86% were seen once. The sample consisted of naive CD4+ T cells from blood cultured with dendritic cells. The receptors stem from a human donor in good health. CDR3s include the opening cysteine and the closing phenylalanine or tryptophan. The order of the fields is clone size, D gene, J gene, V gene, CDR3 DNA, CDR3 protein. A D gene is named only where the DNA matches it firmly. Expanded clones are given a class, and other clones once, few, many or no size at all.

clone_size: -
d_call: TRBD2
j_call: TRBJ2-1
v_call: TRBV7-6
cdr3_nt: TGTGCCAGCAGCTTAGGTCCACTAGCGGGGGGGCCTGGTGAGCAGTTCTTC
cdr3_aa: CASSLGPLAGGPGEQFF

clone_size: -
d_call: TRBD2
j_call: TRBJ2-2
v_call: TRBV7-9
cdr3_nt: TGTGCCAGCACTCTCGAGCGGGAGAGGGATTCAGGGGAGCTGTTTTTT
cdr3_aa: CASTLERERDSGELFF

clone_size: -
d_call: TRBD1
j_call: TRBJ1-5
v_call: TRBV5-1
cdr3_nt: TGCGCCAGCAGCTTGGGGGAGGGACAGGGGTCTCAGCCCCAGCATTTT
cdr3_aa: CASSLGEGQGSQPQHF

clone_size: -
d_call: -
j_call: TRBJ1-3
v_call: TRBV28
cdr3_nt: TGTGCCAGCAGTTTGGGGGACGGGGGTTTTGGAAACACCATATATTTT
cdr3_aa: CASSLGDGGFGNTIYF

clone_size: -
d_call: -
j_call: TRBJ1-2
v_call: TRBV4-1
cdr3_nt: TGCGCCAGCAGCCAAGACCAGGCCGCCCACTATGGCTACACCTTC
cdr3_aa: CASSQDQAAHYGYTF

clone_size: once
d_call: -
j_call: TRBJ2-7
v_call: TRBV5-3
cdr3_nt: TGTGCCAGAAGCTTTAAGGGTAGCCACCACGAGCAGTACTTC
cdr3_aa: CARSFKGSHHEQYF

clone_size: -
d_call: -
j_call: TRBJ1-2
v_call: TRBV29-1
cdr3_nt: TGCAGCGTTGAACTCCGCACTAACTATGGCTACACCTTC
cdr3_aa: CSVELRTNYGYTF

clone_size: few
d_call: -
j_call: TRBJ1-6
v_call: TRBV9
cdr3_nt: TGTGCCAGCAGCGTTAGGGGAAATTCACCCCTCCACTTT
cdr3_aa: CASSVRGNSPLHF

clone_size: -
d_call: -
j_call: TRBJ1-1
v_call: TRBV7-2
cdr3_nt: TGTGCCAGCAGCTTAGGGTCCCCCAACACTGAAGCTTTCTTT
cdr3_aa: CASSLGSPNTEAFF

clone_size: -
d_call: -
j_call: TRBJ1-4
v_call: TRBV19
cdr3_nt: TGTGCCAGTAGCATTTGGACGGGGGGGAATGAAAAACTGTTTTTT
cdr3_aa: CASSIWTGGNEKLFF

clone_size: -
d_call: -
j_call: TRBJ2-5
v_call: TRBV6-5
cdr3_nt: TGTGCCAGCAGTCTCCAGGGAGTAAACCAAGAGACCCAGTACTTC
cdr3_aa: CASSLQGVNQETQYF

clone_size: -
d_call: -
j_call: TRBJ1-1
v_call: TRBV2
cdr3_nt: TGTGCCAGCAGTTCTAGGGGGGAGGCTTTCTTT
cdr3_aa: CASSSRGEAFF

clone_size: once
d_call: TRBD1
j_call: TRBJ1-5
v_call: TRBV18
cdr3_nt: TGTGCCAGCTCACAAGGGACAGGGAATCAGCCCCAGCATTTT
cdr3_aa: CASSQGTGNQPQHF

clone_size: -
d_call: -
j_call: TRBJ1-1
v_call: TRBV20-1
cdr3_nt: TGCAGTGCTATGGACGGGGGGCGAGCTTTCTTT
cdr3_aa: CSAMDGGRAFF

clone_size: -
d_call: TRBD1
j_call: TRBJ2-7
v_call: TRBV7-9
cdr3_nt: TGTGCCAGCAGCTTAGAGGGACAGCGGTCCTACGAGCAGTACTTC
cdr3_aa: CASSLEGQRSYEQYF

clone_size: -
d_call: TRBD1
j_call: TRBJ2-7
v_call: TRBV28
cdr3_nt: TGTGCCAGCGGGGGACAGACCTACGAGCAGTACTTC
cdr3_aa: CASGGQTYEQYF

clone_size: -
d_call: -
j_call: TRBJ1-2
v_call: TRBV19
cdr3_nt: TGTGCCAGTAGTATAATGCACAGAAACTATGGCTACACCTTC
cdr3_aa: CASSIMHRNYGYTF

clone_size: -
d_call: TRBD2
j_call: TRBJ2-1
v_call: TRBV11-1
cdr3_nt: TGTGCCAGCAGCTTACCTGGGACTAGCGGGCGCTCCTACAATGAGCAGTTCTTC
cdr3_aa: CASSLPGTSGRSYNEQFF

clone_size: -
d_call: -
j_call: TRBJ1-4
v_call: TRBV4-2
cdr3_nt: TGTGCCAGCAGCCAAGAGTATACGGGGGTTAATGAAAAACTGTTTTTT
cdr3_aa: CASSQEYTGVNEKLFF

clone_size: -
d_call: TRBD1
j_call: TRBJ1-1
v_call: TRBV30
cdr3_nt: TGTGCCTGGGACAGGGGGCGCACAGCTTTCTTT
cdr3_aa: CAWDRGRTAFF

clone_size: -
d_call: -
j_call: TRBJ2-7
v_call: TRBV2
cdr3_nt: TGTGCCAGCACAGGAGAATACGAGCAGTACTTC
cdr3_aa: CASTGEYEQYF

clone_size: -
d_call: -
j_call: TRBJ1-1
v_call: TRBV7-9
cdr3_nt: TGTGCCACCGCACTATCATTCCCTCCCTTGGGGGCTGACTCTGAAGCTTTCTTT
cdr3_aa: CATALSFPPLGADSEAFF

clone_size: -
d_call: -
j_call: TRBJ1-1
v_call: TRBV2
cdr3_nt: TGTGCCAGCAGTATACCGTTGTCGGGGAAAATGAACACTGAAGCTTTCTTT
cdr3_aa: CASSIPLSGKMNTEAFF

clone_size: -
d_call: -
j_call: TRBJ2-7
v_call: TRBV6-5
cdr3_nt: TGTGCCAGCAGTTACGGGACACTCTCCTACGAGCAGTACTTC
cdr3_aa: CASSYGTLSYEQYF

clone_size: -
d_call: TRBD1
j_call: TRBJ2-2
v_call: TRBV9
cdr3_nt: TGTGCCAGCACCCGGACAGGCGGCACCGGGGAGCTGTTTTTT
cdr3_aa: CASTRTGGTGELFF

clone_size: -
d_call: TRBD1
j_call: TRBJ2-7
v_call: TRBV7-2
cdr3_nt: TGTGCCAGCAGCGCCGGGACAGGGGCCCGCGAGCAGTACTTC
cdr3_aa: CASSAGTGAREQYF

clone_size: -
d_call: -
j_call: TRBJ2-2
v_call: TRBV28
cdr3_nt: TGTGCCAGCAGTAGATACACCGGGGAGCTGTTTTTT
cdr3_aa: CASSRYTGELFF

clone_size: -
d_call: TRBD2
j_call: TRBJ2-2
v_call: TRBV15
cdr3_nt: TGTGCCACCAGTAGAACCAAGACTAGCGGGAACACCGGGGAGCTGTTTTTT
cdr3_aa: CATSRTKTSGNTGELFF

clone_size: few
d_call: -
j_call: TRBJ2-7
v_call: TRBV4-2
cdr3_nt: TGTGCCAGCAGCCAAGATGGGACCAGCTCTACCGGGCAGTACTTC
cdr3_aa: CASSQDGTSSTGQYF

clone_size: -
d_call: -
j_call: TRBJ1-1
v_call: TRBV7-3
cdr3_nt: TGTGCCAGCAGCTTAACGGCGGTAGAGAACACTGAAGCTTTCTTT
cdr3_aa: CASSLTAVENTEAFF

clone_size: -
d_call: -
j_call: TRBJ1-1
v_call: TRBV7-2
cdr3_nt: TGTGCCAGCAGCTTAGCGCGGGGACCCCACGAAGCTTTCTTT
cdr3_aa: CASSLARGPHEAFF

clone_size: -
d_call: -
j_call: TRBJ2-5
v_call: TRBV11-1
cdr3_nt: TGTGCCAGCAGCTTTAGCGGCACAGATCAAGAGACCCAGTACTTC
cdr3_aa: CASSFSGTDQETQYF

clone_size: -
d_call: TRBD2
j_call: TRBJ2-7
v_call: TRBV5-1
cdr3_nt: TGCGCCAGCAGCCGGCCGGGACTAGCGGGAGGCCGAGGCTCCTACGAGCAGTACTTC
cdr3_aa: CASSRPGLAGGRGSYEQYF

clone_size: -
d_call: TRBD1
j_call: TRBJ1-1
v_call: TRBV7-9
cdr3_nt: TGTGCCAGCAGCTTGGGGACAGTGAACACTGAAGCTTTCTTT
cdr3_aa: CASSLGTVNTEAFF

clone_size: -
d_call: -
j_call: TRBJ2-3
v_call: TRBV5-4
cdr3_nt: TGTGCCAGCAGCCCCCCTAGGCCAGATACGCAGTATTTT
cdr3_aa: CASSPPRPDTQYF

clone_size: few
d_call: -
j_call: TRBJ1-2
v_call: TRBV19
cdr3_nt: TGTGCCAGTAGTCCTAGGGGGAATGGCTACACCTTC
cdr3_aa: CASSPRGNGYTF

clone_size: -
d_call: TRBD2
j_call: TRBJ2-7
v_call: TRBV18
cdr3_nt: TGTGCCAGCTCACCGCCGACTAGCGGGGGACTCTACGAGCAGTACTTC
cdr3_aa: CASSPPTSGGLYEQYF

clone_size: -
d_call: TRBD1
j_call: TRBJ2-1
v_call: TRBV5-1
cdr3_nt: TGCGCCAGCAGCTTGGCCGGGACAGGGGATGAGCAGTTCTTC
cdr3_aa: CASSLAGTGDEQFF

clone_size: -
d_call: -
j_call: TRBJ2-5
v_call: TRBV20-1
cdr3_nt: TGCAGTGCTAGCAGGGAGGAGACCCAGTACTTC
cdr3_aa: CSASREETQYF

clone_size: -
d_call: TRBD1
j_call: TRBJ2-3
v_call: TRBV5-1
cdr3_nt: TGCGCCAGCAGCGGAGACAGGGGGCGGGATACGCAGTATTTT
cdr3_aa: CASSGDRGRDTQYF

clone_size: few
d_call: -
j_call: TRBJ1-1
v_call: TRBV19
cdr3_nt: TGTGCCAGTAGTATCAGGTTTGGGGTAACGAACACTGAAGCTTTCTTT
cdr3_aa: CASSIRFGVTNTEAFF

clone_size: -
d_call: -
j_call: TRBJ2-2
v_call: TRBV28
cdr3_nt: TGTGCCAGCAGCAGGGGCGGACATACCGGGGAGCTGTTTTTT
cdr3_aa: CASSRGGHTGELFF

clone_size: few
d_call: -
j_call: TRBJ2-7
v_call: TRBV5-4
cdr3_nt: TGTGCCAGCAGCCTGGACCAGGTGCGGGAGCAGTACTTC
cdr3_aa: CASSLDQVREQYF

clone_size: -
d_call: -
j_call: TRBJ2-1
v_call: TRBV6-9
cdr3_nt: TGTGCCAGCAGTTATAGTGAGCAGTTCTTC
cdr3_aa: CASSYSEQFF

clone_size: once
d_call: -
j_call: TRBJ2-2
v_call: TRBV25-1
cdr3_nt: TGTGCCAGCAAAGGGTCCGGGGAGCTGTTTTTT
cdr3_aa: CASKGSGELFF

clone_size: -
d_call: TRBD1
j_call: TRBJ2-3
v_call: TRBV18
cdr3_nt: TGTGCCAGCTCAGGAACGGGACAGGGGTCGCCGTTT
cdr3_aa: CASSGTGQGSPF

clone_size: once
d_call: -
j_call: TRBJ1-1
v_call: TRBV10-3
cdr3_nt: TGTGCCATCAGTGCAGTTGCCGTTAACACTGAAGCTTTCTTT
cdr3_aa: CAISAVAVNTEAFF

clone_size: -
d_call: -
j_call: TRBJ2-7
v_call: TRBV14
cdr3_nt: TGTGCCAGCAGCCAAGATCGAGCACGGATTTCCTACGAGCAGTACTTC
cdr3_aa: CASSQDRARISYEQYF

clone_size: -
d_call: TRBD1
j_call: TRBJ1-4
v_call: TRBV7-8
cdr3_nt: TGTGCCAGCAGCTCGGACAGGGTTGACCTCGGGGAAAAACTGTTTTTT
cdr3_aa: CASSSDRVDLGEKLFF

clone_size: few
d_call: TRBD1
j_call: TRBJ1-5
v_call: TRBV6-1
cdr3_nt: TGTGCCAGCAGTAGTACAGGGGGAGGGTATCAGCCCCAGCATTTT
cdr3_aa: CASSSTGGGYQPQHF

clone_size: -
d_call: TRBD1
j_call: TRBJ1-2
v_call: TRBV30
cdr3_nt: TGTGCCTGGAGTCGGGACAGGTCCGGCTATGGCTACACCTTC
cdr3_aa: CAWSRDRSGYGYTF

clone_size: -
d_call: -
j_call: TRBJ2-2
v_call: TRBV6-5
cdr3_nt: TGTGCCAGCAGGTCCGAGACATACACCGGGGAGCTGTTTTTT
cdr3_aa: CASRSETYTGELFF

clone_size: -
d_call: TRBD1
j_call: TRBJ2-3
v_call: TRBV9
cdr3_nt: TGTGCCAGTAGCGCGGCAGGGGGCCTTGCAGATACGCAGTATTTT
cdr3_aa: CASSAAGGLADTQYF

clone_size: -
d_call: -
j_call: TRBJ2-5
v_call: TRBV7-6
cdr3_nt: TGTGCCAGCAGCTATGGGGGGAGGGAGACCCAGTACTTC
cdr3_aa: CASSYGGRETQYF